This TCR beta chain was found in a study of tumor-infiltrating lymphocytes in primary liver carcinoma. Study-level background: Both sexes were represented among patients, who were 30 to 69 years old. Whole-study results and caveats: It was in tumors, not blood, that the top-250-clone fraction was significantly higher (p = 0.039).

This clonotype has a handful of counts. Its antigen is as yet unknown. Joint extraction of RNA and DNA used roughly 18-34 mg of bulk tissue that was unsorted. Patients showed chronic HBV infection and an absence of prior treatment. All of the tumor samples contained over 75% viable tumor cells. Making TCR beta cDNA involved 400 to 600 ng total RNA and a constant-region primer. Each TCR beta library was derived from three nested multiplex PCR rounds that employed slightly modified ARM-PCR. TCRdb processed the multiplex PCR reads anew with MiXCR; each CDR3 protein has one entry. The table lists 55,000 to 65,000 distinct CDR3 sequences, 55% to 75% of them singletons. Sequencing was done on a sample of liver tumor tissue from sampling region 2. Subset given: tumor region T2, inferior pole. This receptor was identified in a man aged 35 to 55 with primary liver carcinoma and hepatitis B virus infection.

CDR3 nucleotide sequence: TGTGCCAGTCCTTTACAGGGGTGGTTAACGGAAGGCTACACCTTC. It yields the protein CASPLQGWLTEGYTF. The V gene is TRBV28, the J gene TRBJ1-2; TRBD1 matches at 7 bases. The CDR3 covers 15 residues. The germline gives CDR1 MDHEN, CDR2 SYDVKM. Unmatched junction bases numbered 18, after V lost 9 bases and J lost 8 bases.